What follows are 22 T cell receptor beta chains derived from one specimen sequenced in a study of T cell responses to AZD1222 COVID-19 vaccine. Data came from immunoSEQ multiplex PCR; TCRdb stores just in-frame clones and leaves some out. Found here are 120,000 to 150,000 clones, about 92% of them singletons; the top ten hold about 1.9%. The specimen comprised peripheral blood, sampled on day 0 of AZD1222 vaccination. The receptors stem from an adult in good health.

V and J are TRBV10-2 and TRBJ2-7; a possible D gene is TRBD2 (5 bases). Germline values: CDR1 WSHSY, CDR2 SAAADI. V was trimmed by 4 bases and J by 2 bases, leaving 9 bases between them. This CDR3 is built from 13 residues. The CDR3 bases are TGCGCCAGCAGTGTAACGGGAACCTACGAGCAGTACTTC. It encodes CASSVTGTYEQYF.

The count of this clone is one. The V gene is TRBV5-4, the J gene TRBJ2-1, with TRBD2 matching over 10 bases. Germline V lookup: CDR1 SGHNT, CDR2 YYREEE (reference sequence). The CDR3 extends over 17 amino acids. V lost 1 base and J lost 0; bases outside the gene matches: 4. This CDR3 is CASSLWLAGASYNEQFF. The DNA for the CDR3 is TGTGCCAGCAGCTTGTGGCTAGCGGGGGCCTCCTACAATGAGCAGTTCTTC. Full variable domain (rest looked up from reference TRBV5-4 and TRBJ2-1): ETGVTQSPTHLIKTRGQQVTLRCSSQSGHNTVSWYQQALGQGPQFIFQYYREEENGRGNFPPRFSGLQFPNYSSELNVNALELDDSALYLCASSLWLAGASYNEQFFGPGTRLTVL.

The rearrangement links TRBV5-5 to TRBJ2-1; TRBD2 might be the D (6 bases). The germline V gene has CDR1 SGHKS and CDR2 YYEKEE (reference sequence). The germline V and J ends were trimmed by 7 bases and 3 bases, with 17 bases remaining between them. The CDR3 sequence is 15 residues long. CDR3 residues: CASSGRTGDYNEQFF. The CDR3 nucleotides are TGTGCCAGCTCGGGCAGGACGGGAGACTACAATGAGCAGTTCTTC.

CDR3 bases: TGTGCCAGCAGCAGGGGACAGGGGAATACTGAAGCTTTCTTT. Its protein is CASSRGQGNTEAFF. The chain is built from TRBV11-2 and TRBJ1-1, with 10 bases lining up with TRBD1. Germline V gene data show CDR1 as SGHAT and CDR2 as FQNNGV. This CDR3 spans 14 amino acids. With V trimmed by 5 bases and J by 5 bases, 5 bases remained unmatched.

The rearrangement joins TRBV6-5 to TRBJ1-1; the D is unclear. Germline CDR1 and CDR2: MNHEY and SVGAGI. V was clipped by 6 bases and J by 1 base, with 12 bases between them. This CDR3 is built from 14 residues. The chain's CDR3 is CASRRGVANTEAFF. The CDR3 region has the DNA TGTGCCAGCAGGCGTGGCGTTGCGAACACTGAAGCTTTCTTT.

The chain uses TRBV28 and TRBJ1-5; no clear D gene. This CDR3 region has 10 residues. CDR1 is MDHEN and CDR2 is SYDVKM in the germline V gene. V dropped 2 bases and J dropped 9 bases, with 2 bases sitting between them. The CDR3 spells CASSLRPQHF. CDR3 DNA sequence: TGTGCCAGCAGTTTAAGGCCCCAGCATTTT.

Here the CDR3 reads CASSFHGGEQYF. DNA of the CDR3: TGTGCCAGCAGCTTCCATGGGGGCGAGCAGTACTTC. The chain joins TRBV9 to TRBJ2-7; D may be TRBD1 or TRBD2 (5 bases each). The CDR3 is made up of 12 amino acids. CDR1 is SGDLS and CDR2 is YYNGEE in the germline V gene. Trimming removed 4 bases from V and 6 bases from J, with 11 bases in between.

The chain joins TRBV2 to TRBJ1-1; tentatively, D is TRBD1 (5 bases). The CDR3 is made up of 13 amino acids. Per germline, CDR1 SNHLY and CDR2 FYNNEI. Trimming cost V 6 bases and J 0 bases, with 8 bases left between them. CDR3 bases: TGTGCCAGCAGGGGGACGATGAACACTGAAGCTTTCTTT. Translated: CASRGTMNTEAFF.

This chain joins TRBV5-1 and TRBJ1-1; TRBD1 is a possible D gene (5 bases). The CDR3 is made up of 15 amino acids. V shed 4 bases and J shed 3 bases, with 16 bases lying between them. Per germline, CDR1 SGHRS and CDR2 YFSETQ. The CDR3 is CASSVGTWGDTEAFF. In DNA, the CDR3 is TGCGCCAGCAGCGTGGGGACCTGGGGGGACACTGAAGCTTTCTTT. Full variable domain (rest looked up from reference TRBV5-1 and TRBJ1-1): KAGVTQTPRYLIKTRGQQVTLSCSPISGHRSVSWYQQTPGQGLQFLFEYFSETQRNKGNFPGRFSGRQFSNSRSEMNVSTLELGDSALYLCASSVGTWGDTEAFFGQGTRLTVV.

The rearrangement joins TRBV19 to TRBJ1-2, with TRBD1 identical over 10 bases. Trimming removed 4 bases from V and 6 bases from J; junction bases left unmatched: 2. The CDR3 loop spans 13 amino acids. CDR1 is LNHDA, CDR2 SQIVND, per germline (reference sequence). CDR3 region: CASSTTGGDGYTF. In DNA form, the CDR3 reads TGTGCCAGTAGTACGACAGGGGGCGATGGCTACACCTTC. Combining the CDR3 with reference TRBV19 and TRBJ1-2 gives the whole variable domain DGGITQSPKYLFRKEGQNVTLSCEQNLNHDAMYWYRQDPGQGLRLIYYSQIVNDFQKGDIAEGYSVSREKKESFPLTVTSAQKNPTAFYLCASSTTGGDGYTFGSGTRLTVV.

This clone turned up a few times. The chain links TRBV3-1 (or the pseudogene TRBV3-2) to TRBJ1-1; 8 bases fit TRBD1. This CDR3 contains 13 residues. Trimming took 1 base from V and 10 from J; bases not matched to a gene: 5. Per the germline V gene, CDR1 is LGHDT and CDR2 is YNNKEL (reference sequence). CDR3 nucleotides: TGTGCCAGCAGCCAAGTGACAGGGGAAGGAGCTTTCTTT. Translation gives CASSQVTGEGAFF.

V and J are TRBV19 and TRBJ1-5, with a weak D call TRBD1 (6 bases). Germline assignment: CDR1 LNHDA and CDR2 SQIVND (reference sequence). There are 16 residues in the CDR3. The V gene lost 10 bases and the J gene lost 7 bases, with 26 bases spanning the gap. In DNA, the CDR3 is TGTGCCACCTCGACAGCCCAGGGGTGGGCTCGCCAGCCCCAGCATTTT. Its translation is CATSTAQGWARQPQHF.

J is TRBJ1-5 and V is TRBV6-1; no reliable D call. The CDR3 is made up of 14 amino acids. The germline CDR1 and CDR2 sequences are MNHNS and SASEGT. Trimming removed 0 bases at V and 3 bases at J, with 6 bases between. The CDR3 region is CASSEAGHNQPQHF. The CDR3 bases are TGTGCCAGCAGTGAAGCAGGGCACAATCAGCCCCAGCATTTT.

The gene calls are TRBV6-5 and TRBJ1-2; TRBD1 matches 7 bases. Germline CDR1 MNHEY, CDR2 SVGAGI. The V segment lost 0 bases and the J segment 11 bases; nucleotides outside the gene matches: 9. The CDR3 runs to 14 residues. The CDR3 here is CASSYSDGRDSYTF. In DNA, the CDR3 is TGTGCCAGCAGTTACTCTGACGGCAGGGACAGTTACACCTTC.

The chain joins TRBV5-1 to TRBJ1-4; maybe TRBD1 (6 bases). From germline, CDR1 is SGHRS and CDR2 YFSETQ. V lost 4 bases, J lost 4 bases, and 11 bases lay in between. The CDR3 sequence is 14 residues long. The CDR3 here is CASSLDSYNEKLFF. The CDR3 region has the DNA TGCGCCAGCAGCCTGGACAGCTATAATGAAAAACTGTTTTTT.

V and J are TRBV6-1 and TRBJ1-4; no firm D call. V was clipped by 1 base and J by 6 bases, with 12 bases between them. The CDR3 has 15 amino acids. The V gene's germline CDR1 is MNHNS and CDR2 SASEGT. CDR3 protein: CASSEVIGRDEKLFF. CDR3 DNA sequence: TGTGCCAGCAGTGAAGTTATAGGGCGGGATGAAAAACTGTTTTTT.

The CDR3 sequence: CASSELGFSNYGYTF. CDR3 nucleotide sequence: TGTGCCAGCAGTGAACTAGGTTTCTCTAACTATGGCTACACCTTC. The chain uses TRBV6-1 and TRBJ1-2; D not resolved. Per the germline V gene, CDR1 is MNHNS and CDR2 is SASEGT. The CDR3 is 15 residues long. Trimming removed 2 bases from V and 0 bases from J, with 10 bases in between.

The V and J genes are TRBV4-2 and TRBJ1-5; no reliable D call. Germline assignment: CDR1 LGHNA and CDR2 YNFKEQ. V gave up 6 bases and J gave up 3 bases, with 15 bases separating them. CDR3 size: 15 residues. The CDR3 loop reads CASSMGTSFNQPQHF. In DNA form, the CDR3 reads TGTGCCAGCAGTATGGGAACCTCTTTCAATCAGCCCCAGCATTTT.

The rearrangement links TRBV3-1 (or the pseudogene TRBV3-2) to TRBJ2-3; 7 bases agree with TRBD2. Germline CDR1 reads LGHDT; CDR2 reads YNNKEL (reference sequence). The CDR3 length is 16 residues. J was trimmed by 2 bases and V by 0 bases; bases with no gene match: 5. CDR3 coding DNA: TGTGCCAGCAGCCAAGATAGGGACTACCCCACAGATACGCAGTATTTT. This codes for CASSQDRDYPTDTQYF.

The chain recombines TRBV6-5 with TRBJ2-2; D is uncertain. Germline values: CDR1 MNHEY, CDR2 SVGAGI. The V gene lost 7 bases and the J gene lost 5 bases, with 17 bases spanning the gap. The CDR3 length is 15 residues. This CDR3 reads CASNIGQLRTGELFF. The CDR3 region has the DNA TGTGCCAGCAATATTGGGCAGTTAAGAACCGGGGAGCTGTTTTTT.

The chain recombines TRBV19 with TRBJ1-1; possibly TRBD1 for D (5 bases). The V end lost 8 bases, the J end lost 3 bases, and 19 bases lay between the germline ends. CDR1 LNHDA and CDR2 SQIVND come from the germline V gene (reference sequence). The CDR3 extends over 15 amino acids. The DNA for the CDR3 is TGTGCCAGTGGGGCTGGGTATGCGGTGGACACTGAAGCTTTCTTT. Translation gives CASGAGYAVDTEAFF.

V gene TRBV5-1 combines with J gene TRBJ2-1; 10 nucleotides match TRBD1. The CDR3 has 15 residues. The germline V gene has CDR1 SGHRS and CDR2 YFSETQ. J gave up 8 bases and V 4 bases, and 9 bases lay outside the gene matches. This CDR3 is CASSLTGTGVDEQFF. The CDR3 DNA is TGCGCCAGCAGCCTAACCGGGACAGGGGTAGATGAGCAGTTCTTC.